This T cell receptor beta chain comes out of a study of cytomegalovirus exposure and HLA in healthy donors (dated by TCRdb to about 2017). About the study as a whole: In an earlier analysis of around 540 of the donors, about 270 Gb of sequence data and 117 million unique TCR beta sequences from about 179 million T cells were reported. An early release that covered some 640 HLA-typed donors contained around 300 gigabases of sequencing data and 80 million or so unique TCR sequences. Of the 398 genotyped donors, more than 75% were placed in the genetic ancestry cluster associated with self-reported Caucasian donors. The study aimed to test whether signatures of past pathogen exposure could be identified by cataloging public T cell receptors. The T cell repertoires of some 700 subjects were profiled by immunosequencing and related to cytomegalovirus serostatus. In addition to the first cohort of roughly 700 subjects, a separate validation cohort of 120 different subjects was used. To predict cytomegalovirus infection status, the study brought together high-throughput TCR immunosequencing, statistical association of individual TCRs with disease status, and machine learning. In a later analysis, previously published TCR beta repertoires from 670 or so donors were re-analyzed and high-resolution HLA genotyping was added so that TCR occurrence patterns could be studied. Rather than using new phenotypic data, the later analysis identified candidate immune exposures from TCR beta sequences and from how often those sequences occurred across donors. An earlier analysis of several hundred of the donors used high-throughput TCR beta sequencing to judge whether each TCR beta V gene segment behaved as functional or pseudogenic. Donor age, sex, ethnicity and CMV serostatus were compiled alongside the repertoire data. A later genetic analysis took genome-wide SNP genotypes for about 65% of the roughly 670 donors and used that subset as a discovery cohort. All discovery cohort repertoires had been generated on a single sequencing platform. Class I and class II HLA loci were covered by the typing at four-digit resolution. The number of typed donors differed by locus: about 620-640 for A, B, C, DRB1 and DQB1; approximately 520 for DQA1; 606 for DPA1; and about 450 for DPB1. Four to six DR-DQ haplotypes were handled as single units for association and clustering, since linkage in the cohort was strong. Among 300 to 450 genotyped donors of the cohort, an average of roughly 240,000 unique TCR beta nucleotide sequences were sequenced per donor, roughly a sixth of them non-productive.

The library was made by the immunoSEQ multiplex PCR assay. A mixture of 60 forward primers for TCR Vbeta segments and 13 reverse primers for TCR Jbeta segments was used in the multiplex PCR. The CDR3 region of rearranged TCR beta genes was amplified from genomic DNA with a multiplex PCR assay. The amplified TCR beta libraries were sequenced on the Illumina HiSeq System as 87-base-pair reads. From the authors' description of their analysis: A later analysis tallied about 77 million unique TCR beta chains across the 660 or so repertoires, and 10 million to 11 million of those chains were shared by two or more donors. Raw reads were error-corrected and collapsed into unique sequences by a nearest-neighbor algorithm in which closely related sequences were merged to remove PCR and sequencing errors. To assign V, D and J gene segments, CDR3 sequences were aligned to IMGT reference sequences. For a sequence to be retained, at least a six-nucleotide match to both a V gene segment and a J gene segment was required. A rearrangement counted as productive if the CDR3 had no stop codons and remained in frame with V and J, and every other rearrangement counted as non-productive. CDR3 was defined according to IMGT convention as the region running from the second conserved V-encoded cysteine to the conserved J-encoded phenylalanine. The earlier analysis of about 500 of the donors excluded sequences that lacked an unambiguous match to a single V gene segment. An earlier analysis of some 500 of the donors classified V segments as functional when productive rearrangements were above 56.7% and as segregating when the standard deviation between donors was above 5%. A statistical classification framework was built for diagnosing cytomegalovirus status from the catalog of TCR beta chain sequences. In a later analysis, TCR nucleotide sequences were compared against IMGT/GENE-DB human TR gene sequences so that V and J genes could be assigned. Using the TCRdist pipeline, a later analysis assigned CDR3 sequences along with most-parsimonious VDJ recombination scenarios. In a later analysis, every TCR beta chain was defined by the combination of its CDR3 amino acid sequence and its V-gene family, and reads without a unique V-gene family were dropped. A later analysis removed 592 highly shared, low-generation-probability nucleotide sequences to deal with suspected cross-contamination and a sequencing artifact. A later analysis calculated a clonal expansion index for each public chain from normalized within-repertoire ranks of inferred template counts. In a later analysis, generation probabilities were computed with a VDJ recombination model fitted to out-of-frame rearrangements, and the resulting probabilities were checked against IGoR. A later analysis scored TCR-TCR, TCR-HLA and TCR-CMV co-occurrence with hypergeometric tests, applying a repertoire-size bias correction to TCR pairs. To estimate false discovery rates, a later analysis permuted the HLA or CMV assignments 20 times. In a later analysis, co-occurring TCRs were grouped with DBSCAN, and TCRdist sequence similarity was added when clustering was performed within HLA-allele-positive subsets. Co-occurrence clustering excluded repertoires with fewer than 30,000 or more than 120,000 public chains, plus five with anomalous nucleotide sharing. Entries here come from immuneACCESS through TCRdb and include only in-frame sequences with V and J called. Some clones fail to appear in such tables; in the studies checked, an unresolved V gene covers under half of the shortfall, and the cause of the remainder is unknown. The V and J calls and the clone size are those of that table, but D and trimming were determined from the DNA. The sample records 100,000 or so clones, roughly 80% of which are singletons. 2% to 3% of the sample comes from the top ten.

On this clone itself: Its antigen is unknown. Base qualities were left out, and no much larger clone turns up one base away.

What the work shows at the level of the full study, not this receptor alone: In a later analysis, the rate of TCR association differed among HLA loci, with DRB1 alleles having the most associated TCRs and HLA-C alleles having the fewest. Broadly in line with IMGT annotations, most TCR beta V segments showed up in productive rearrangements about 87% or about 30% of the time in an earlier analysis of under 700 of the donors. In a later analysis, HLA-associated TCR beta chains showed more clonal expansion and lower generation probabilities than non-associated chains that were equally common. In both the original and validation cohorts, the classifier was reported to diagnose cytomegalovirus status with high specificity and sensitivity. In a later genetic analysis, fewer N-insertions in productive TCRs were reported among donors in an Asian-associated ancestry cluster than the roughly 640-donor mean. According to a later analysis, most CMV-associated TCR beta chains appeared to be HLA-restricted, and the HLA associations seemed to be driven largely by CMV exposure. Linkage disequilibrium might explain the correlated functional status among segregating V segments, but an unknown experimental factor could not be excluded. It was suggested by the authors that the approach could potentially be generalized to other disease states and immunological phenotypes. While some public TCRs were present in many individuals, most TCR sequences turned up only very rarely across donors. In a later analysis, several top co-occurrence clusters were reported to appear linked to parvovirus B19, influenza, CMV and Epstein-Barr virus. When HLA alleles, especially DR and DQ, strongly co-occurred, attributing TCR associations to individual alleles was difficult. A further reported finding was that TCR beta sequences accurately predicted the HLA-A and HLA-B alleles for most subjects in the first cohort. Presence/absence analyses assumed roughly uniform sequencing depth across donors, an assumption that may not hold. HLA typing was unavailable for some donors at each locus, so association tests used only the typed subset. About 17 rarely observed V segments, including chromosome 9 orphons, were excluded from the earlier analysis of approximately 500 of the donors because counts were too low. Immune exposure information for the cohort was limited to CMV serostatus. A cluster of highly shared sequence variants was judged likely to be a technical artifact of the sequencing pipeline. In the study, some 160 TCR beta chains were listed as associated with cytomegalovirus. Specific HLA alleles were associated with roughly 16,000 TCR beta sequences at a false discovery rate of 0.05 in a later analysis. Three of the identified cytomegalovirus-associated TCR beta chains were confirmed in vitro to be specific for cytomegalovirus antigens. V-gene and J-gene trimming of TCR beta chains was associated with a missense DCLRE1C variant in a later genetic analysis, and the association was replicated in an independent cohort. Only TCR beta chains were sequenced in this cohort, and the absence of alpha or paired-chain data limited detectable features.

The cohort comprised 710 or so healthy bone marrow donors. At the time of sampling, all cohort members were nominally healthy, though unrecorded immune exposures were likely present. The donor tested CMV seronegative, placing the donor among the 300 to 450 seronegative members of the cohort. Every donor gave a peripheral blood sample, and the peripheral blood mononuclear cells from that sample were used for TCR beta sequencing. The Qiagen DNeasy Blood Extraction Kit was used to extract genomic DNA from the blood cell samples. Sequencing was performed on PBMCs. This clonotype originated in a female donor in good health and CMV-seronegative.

The CDR3 protein: CASTNMTESNQPQHF. The DNA reads TGTGCCAGCACAAACATGACAGAAAGCAATCAGCCCCAGCATTTT. The chain couples TRBV6-6 to TRBJ1-5; TRBD1 is a weak D gene call, 5 bases matching. The CDR3, cysteine through phenylalanine, is 15 amino acids long. Left in the record is the CDR3 DNA by itself, 45 bases read in frame from the first base. Relative to germline, V is 7 bases shorter and J is 1 base shorter, with 14 bases between their ends. For CDR1 and CDR2, the germline V gene (reference sequence) lists MNHNY and SVGAGI.